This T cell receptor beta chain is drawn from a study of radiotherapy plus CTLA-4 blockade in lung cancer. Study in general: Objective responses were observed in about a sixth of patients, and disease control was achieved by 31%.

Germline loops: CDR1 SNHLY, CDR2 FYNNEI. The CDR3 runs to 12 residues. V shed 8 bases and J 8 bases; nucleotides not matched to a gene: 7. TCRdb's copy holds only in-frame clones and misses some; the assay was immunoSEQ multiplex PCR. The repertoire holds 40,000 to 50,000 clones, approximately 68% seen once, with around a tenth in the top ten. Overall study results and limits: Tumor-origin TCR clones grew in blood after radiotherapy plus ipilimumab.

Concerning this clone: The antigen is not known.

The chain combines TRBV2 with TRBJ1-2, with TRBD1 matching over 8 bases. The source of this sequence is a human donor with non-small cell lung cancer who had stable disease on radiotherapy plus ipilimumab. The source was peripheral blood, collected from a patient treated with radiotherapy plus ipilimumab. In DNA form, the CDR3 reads TGTGCCAGCCTGGGACAGGTCTGGGGCTACACCTTC. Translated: CASLGQVWGYTF.